This T cell receptor beta chain was obtained from a study of cytomegalovirus exposure and HLA in healthy donors. Using immunoSEQ multiplex PCR, the repertoire was profiled, and TCRdb retains in-frame clones only, with some absent. Of about 240,000 clones in the sample, around 85% were seen once. Study-level results: Rare TCR sequences dominated, though some public TCRs recurred in many donors. Confirmation was obtained in vitro that a few CMV-associated chains are specific for CMV antigens. The study recorded 150 to 200 TCR beta chains that were cytomegalovirus-associated.

This CDR3 spans 15 amino acids. Germline V gene lookup returns CDR1 SGHNT and CDR2 YENEEA. The J segment lost 6 bases and the V segment lost 3 bases, leaving 11 bases of the junction unmatched. As for this clone: No antigen is known for it.

It was the roughly 130-subject validation cohort, separate from the roughly 700-subject first cohort, to which the donors belonged. This sequence was found in a woman in her 30s in good health and CMV-seropositive. V and J are TRBV11-3 and TRBJ2-7; 7 bases line up with TRBD1. The sequenced sample consisted of PBMCs. The CDR3 loop is CASSFEGARWSEQYF. As DNA, the CDR3 is TGTGCCAGCAGCTTTGAGGGGGCGCGGTGGAGCGAGCAGTACTTC.